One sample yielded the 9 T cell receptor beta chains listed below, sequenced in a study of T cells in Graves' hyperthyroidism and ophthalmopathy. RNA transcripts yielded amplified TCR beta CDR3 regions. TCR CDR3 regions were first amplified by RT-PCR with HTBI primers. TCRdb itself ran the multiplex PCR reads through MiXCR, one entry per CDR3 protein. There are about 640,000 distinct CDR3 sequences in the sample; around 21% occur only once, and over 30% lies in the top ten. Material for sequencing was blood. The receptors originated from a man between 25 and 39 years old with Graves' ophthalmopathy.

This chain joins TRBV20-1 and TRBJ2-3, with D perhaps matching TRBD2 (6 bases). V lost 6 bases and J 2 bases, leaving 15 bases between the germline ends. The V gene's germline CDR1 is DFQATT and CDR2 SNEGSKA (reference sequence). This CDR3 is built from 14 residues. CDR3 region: CSAPRELNTDTQYF. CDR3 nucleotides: TGCAGTGCCCCACGGGAGTTGAACACAGATACGCAGTATTTT.

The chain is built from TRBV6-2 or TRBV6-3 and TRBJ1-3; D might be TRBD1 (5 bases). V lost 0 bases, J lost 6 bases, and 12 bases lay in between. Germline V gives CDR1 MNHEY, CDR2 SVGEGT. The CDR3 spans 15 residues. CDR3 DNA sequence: TGTGCCAGCAGTTACTCCGCCAGGGTTCAAAACACCATATATTTT. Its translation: CASSYSARVQNTIYF.

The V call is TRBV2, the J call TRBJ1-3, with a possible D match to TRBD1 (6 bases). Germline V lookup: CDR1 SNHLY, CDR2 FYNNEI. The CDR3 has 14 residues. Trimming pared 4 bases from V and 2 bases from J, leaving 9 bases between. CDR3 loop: CASSVGQTGNTIYF. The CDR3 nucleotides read TGTGCCAGCAGTGTTGGACAGACTGGAAACACCATATATTTT.

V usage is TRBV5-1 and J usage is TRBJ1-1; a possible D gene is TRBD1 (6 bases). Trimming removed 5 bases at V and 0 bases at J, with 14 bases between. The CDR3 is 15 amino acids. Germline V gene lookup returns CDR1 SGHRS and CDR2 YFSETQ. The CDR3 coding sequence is TGCGCCAGCAGAGGCCCGGGGGCCATGAACACTGAAGCTTTCTTT. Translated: CASRGPGAMNTEAFF. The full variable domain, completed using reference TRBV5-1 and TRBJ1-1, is KAGVTQTPRYLIKTRGQQVTLSCSPISGHRSVSWYQQTPGQGLQFLFEYFSETQRNKGNFPGRFSGRQFSNSRSEMNVSTLELGDSALYLCASRGPGAMNTEAFFGQGTRLTVV.

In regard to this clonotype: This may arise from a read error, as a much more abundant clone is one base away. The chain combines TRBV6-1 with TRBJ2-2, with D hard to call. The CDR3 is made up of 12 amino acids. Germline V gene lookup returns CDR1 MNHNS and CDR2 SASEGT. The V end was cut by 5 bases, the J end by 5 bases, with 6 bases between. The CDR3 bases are TGTGCCAGCAGTATAGGGACCGGGGAGCTGTTTTTT. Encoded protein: CASSIGTGELFF.

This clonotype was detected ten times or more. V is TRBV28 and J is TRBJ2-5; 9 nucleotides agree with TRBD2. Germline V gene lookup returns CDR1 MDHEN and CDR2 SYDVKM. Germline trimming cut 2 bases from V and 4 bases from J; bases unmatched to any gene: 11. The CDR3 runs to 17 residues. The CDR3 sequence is CASSLASGAGGRETQYF. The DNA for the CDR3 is TGTGCCAGCAGTTTAGCCTCCGGGGCGGGAGGGAGAGAGACCCAGTACTTC.

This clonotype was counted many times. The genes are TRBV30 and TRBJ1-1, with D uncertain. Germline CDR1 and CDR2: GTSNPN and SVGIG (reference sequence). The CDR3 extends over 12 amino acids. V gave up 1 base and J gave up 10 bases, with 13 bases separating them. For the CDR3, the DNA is TGTGCCTGGAGTGGAATGGGGTCGCGAGCTTTCTTT. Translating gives CAWSGMGSRAFF.

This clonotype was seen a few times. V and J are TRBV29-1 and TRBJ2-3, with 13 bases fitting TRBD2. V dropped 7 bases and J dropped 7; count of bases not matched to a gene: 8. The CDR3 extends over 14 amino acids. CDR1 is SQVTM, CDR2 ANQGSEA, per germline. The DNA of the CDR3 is TGCAGCGGAGGGACTAGCGGGAAGACGAATACGCAGTATTTT. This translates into CSGGTSGKTNTQYF.

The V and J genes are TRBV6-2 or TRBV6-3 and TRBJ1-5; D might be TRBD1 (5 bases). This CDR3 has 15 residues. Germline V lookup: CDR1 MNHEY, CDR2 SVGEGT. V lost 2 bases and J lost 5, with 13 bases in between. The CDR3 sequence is CASSYLGPGDQPQHF. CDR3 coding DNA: TGTGCCAGCAGTTACCTGGGGCCGGGCGATCAGCCCCAGCATTTT.